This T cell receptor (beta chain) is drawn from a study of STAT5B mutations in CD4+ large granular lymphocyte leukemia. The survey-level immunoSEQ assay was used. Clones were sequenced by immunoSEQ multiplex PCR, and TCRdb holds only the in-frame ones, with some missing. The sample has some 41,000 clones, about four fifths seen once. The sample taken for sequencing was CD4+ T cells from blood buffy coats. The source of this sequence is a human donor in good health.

CDR3 sequence: CASSEADDHEQFF. The CDR3 nucleotides are TGTGCCAGCAGTGAAGCTGATGACCATGAGCAGTTCTTC. V and J are TRBV2 and TRBJ2-1; D not resolved. V lost 0 bases to trimming and J lost 8 bases, with 8 bases between them. The CDR3 totals 13 residues. Per the germline V gene, CDR1 is SNHLY and CDR2 is FYNNEI.